These 16 T cell receptor beta chains share one sample of origin, sequenced in a study of T-cell memory formation after mild COVID-19. TCRdb redid the calling of the 5' RACE reads with MiXCR, one entry per CDR3 protein. The sample shows under 350,000 distinct CDR3 sequences, 15% to 20% of them seen only once. The sample consisted of PBMCs or a T cell subset sorted from them (not recorded which). These receptors all stem from a man aged 18 to 29 who had mild COVID-19 (a few samples of this study predate the infection). Cell type and time point are not known.

This clonotype was observed a handful of times. The V and J genes are TRBV7-9 and TRBJ2-3; 9 bases align to TRBD2. Germline trimming cut 5 bases from V and 0 bases from J; bases unmatched to any gene: 6. The CDR3 is 16 residues long. Germline CDR1 SEHNR, CDR2 FQNEAQ (reference sequence). The CDR3, as DNA: TGTGCCAGCAGCCTAAATAGCGGGGGCAGCACAGATACGCAGTATTTT. Amino acids: CASSLNSGGSTDTQYF.

This clonotype was observed many times. This chain links TRBV7-2 with TRBJ2-5; D is unresolved. This CDR3 has 15 residues. Trimming cost V 1 base and J 5 bases, with 14 bases left between them. Germline CDR1 SGHTA, CDR2 FQGNSA. CDR3 in DNA: TGTGCCAGCAGCTTAGATCCTAATAGTGCCGAGACCCAGTACTTC. Encoded protein: CASSLDPNSAETQYF. The full variable domain, rest sourced from reference TRBV7-2 and TRBJ2-5, is GAGVSQSPSNKVTEKGKDVELRCDPISGHTALYWYRQSLGQGLEFLIYFQGNSAPDKSGLPSDRFSAERTGGSVSTLTIQRTQQEDSAVYLCASSLDPNSAETQYFGPGTRLLVL.

The table lists this clonotype with a few counts. The V and J genes are TRBV7-9 and TRBJ2-7; D assignment may be TRBD1 or TRBD2 (5 bases each). The germline V and J ends were trimmed by 4 bases and 2 bases, with 9 bases remaining between them. The CDR3 extends over 13 amino acids. CDR1 and CDR2 (germline): SEHNR, FQNEAQ (reference sequence). CDR3 sequence: CASSSEGTYEQYV. DNA of the CDR3: TGTGCCAGCAGCTCCGAGGGGACCTACGAGCAGTACGTC.

A few counts support this clonotype. The chain is built from TRBV6-1 and TRBJ2-2; no firm D call. Germline lookup yields CDR1 MNHNS and CDR2 SASEGT. Trimming took 2 bases from V and 2 from J, leaving 9 bases between them. CDR3 length equals 15 residues. The CDR3: CASSELGVNTGELFF. The CDR3 DNA follows: TGTGCCAGCAGTGAACTTGGGGTAAACACCGGGGAGCTGTTTTTT.

The chain recombines TRBV4-1 with TRBJ2-5; TRBD2 matches at 8 bases. After removal of 3 bases from V and 9 bases from J, the junction contained 6 bases not matched to a gene. The CDR3 consists of 13 residues. Looked up from germline, CDR1 is MGHRA and CDR2 is YSYEKL. The CDR3 is CASSQSGGWAQYF. CDR3 DNA: TGCGCCAGCAGCCAGTCGGGGGGGTGGGCCCAGTACTTC.

This clonotype was counted many times. The rearrangement links TRBV7-3 to TRBJ2-5; a possible D gene is TRBD1 (5 bases). The V and J ends lost 5 bases and 5 bases respectively, with 12 bases between them. The CDR3 is made up of 13 amino acids. Germline CDR1 is SGHTA and CDR2 is FQGTGA. The CDR3 DNA sequence: TGTGCCAGCAGCGTTCAGGGTGGGGAGACCCAGTACTTC. Its translation: CASSVQGGETQYF.

In this sample, this clonotype turned up a few times. This chain links TRBV9 with TRBJ2-1, with TRBD2 identical over 11 bases. The germline V gene has CDR1 SGDLS and CDR2 YYNGEE. V shed 3 bases, J shed 10 bases, and the junction held 12 bases outside the gene matches. The CDR3 loop spans 16 amino acids. The CDR3 DNA is TGTGCCAGCAGCGCCTTCAATAGCGGGGGGGCTGGGGAGCAGTTCTTC. Translated, it gives CASSAFNSGGAGEQFF.

This chain uses TRBV4-1 with TRBJ2-3; the D gene is possibly TRBD2 (6 bases). Trimming removed 1 base from V and 3 bases from J, with 23 bases in between. Germline CDR1 MGHRA, CDR2 YSYEKL. CDR3 length: 19 residues. The CDR3 DNA reads as TGCGCCAGCAGCCAAGCTATGGGGGGTCCCCTACATGATACAGATACGCAGTATTTT. It specifies CASSQAMGGPLHDTDTQYF.

V gene TRBV30 combines with J gene TRBJ2-3; 9 bases match TRBD2. The CDR3 runs 16 residues. The germline gives CDR1 GTSNPN, CDR2 SVGIG (reference sequence). J was trimmed by 2 bases and V by 8 bases; bases with no gene match: 14. The CDR3 is CALHRPERGVTDTQYF. The CDR3 DNA is TGTGCCCTCCACCGTCCCGAGCGGGGGGTCACAGATACGCAGTATTTT.

This rearrangement joins TRBV7-8 to TRBJ1-1; D uncertain. The CDR3 extends over 13 amino acids. Between the trimmed V and J ends, which lost 1 base and 7 bases, there was a span of 10 bases. Per germline, CDR1 SGHVS and CDR2 FQNEAQ. This chain's CDR3 is CASSLGAVGEAFF. Here the CDR3 DNA reads TGTGCCAGCAGCTTAGGTGCGGTCGGTGAAGCTTTCTTT.

This clonotype came up a few times. V gene TRBV2 combines with J gene TRBJ2-5, with a weak D call TRBD2 (6 bases). The germline gives CDR1 SNHLY, CDR2 FYNNEI. With 3 bases removed from V and 5 bases from J, the gap between germline ends came to 10 bases. This CDR3 is built from 13 residues. The CDR3 reads CASSETRVETQYF. In DNA, the CDR3 is TGTGCCAGCAGTGAGACTAGGGTGGAGACCCAGTACTTC.

This clonotype occurred a few times. The chain recombines TRBV28 with TRBJ1-2; D gene ambiguous. The CDR3 has 18 residues. Trimming shortened V by 3 bases and J by 7 bases, and 27 bases separated the two germline ends. From germline, CDR1 is MDHEN and CDR2 SYDVKM. CDR3 DNA: TGTGCCAGCAGTTTTGTTGGTGGGTGGGCAGGCGATGAAGGTGGCTACACCTTC. It codes for CASSFVGGWAGDEGGYTF.

This clonotype was seen a handful of times. Likely a read error: the CDR3 ends without its conserved phenylalanine or tryptophan. It is unclear where the CDR3 begins or ends on the DNA, so no DNA is shown, and the CDR3 is as TCRdb lists it. CDR3 loop: CSASRGTDPFHPL. This chain links TRBV20-1 with TRBJ2-3; the listed D gene, TRBD1, was not tested against the DNA. CDR1 and CDR2 (germline): DFQATT, SNEGSKA (reference sequence). With termini counted, the CDR3 has 13 amino acids.

V usage is TRBV5-5 and J usage is TRBJ2-1; D is perhaps TRBD1 or TRBD2 (5 bases each). This CDR3 has 15 residues. Germline V gives CDR1 SGHKS, CDR2 YYEKEE (reference sequence). Trimming removed 2 bases at V and 8 bases at J, with 17 bases between. CDR3 protein: CASSFRDPVSYEQFF. CDR3 sequence (DNA): TGTGCCAGCAGCTTCCGGGACCCGGTTAGCTATGAGCAGTTCTTC.

V usage is TRBV18 and J usage is TRBJ2-7, with 10 nucleotides matching TRBD1. The CDR3 is made up of 15 amino acids. V trimming: 6 bases; J trimming: 5 bases; junction bases outside the gene matches: 10. Germline V lookup: CDR1 KGHSH, CDR2 LQKENI. CDR3 bases: TGTGCCAGCTCGCCTCTGGGGACAGGGGACCACGAGCAGTACTTC. The encoded protein is CASSPLGTGDHEQYF.

This clonotype was seen once. The chain joins TRBV14 to TRBJ2-3; 8 nucleotides match TRBD1. This CDR3 is built from 17 residues. V shed 1 base and J 3 bases; nucleotides not matched to a gene: 9. Germline lookup yields CDR1 SGHDN and CDR2 FVKESK. The DNA of the CDR3 is TGTGCCAGCAGCCAAGCCCGGACAGGGAAACTAACAGATACGCAGTATTTT. It yields the protein CASSQARTGKLTDTQYF. Variable domain in full (rest from reference TRBV14 and TRBJ2-3): EAGVTQFPSHSVIEKGQTVTLRCDPISGHDNLYWYRRVMGKEIKFLLHFVKESKQDESGMPNNRFLAERTGGTYSTLKVQPAELEDSGVYFCASSQARTGKLTDTQYFGPGTRLTVL.